This T cell receptor beta chain was recovered during a study of beta chain features in type 1 diabetes. Study-wide findings and caveats: Insertions at VDJ junctions were less frequent in type 1 diabetes patients. These patients also deleted more nucleotides at the same junctions. Type 1 diabetes patients had moderately but significantly shorter TCRB CDR3s in all four CD4+ subsets.

One heparinised draw of blood, averaging roughly 120 mL, came from each donor. Once sorted, every population was more than 98% pure. V was pared by 8 bases and J by 4 bases, with 10 bases of the junction left unmatched. The CDR3 has 14 amino acids. The germline gives CDR1 SGHTA, CDR2 FQGNSA. For this clone: Its target is unknown.

Isolated RNA was reverse transcribed in full, so expressed TCRB transcripts were sequenced. Using immunoSEQ multiplex PCR, the repertoire was profiled, and TCRdb retains in-frame clones only, with some absent. The profile shows 900,000 or so clones, roughly a sixth of them singletons. The rearrangement links TRBV7-2 to TRBJ1-2, with TRBD1 identical over 7 bases. Sequencing was done on a sample of naive CD4+ T cells from blood. The source is a young woman in good health. CDR3 coding DNA: TGTGCCAGCCGCCTACAGGGGATTCGCTATGGCTACACCTTC. Translation: CASRLQGIRYGYTF.